A single sample gave rise to the 5 T cell receptor beta chains below, sequenced in a study of blood T cell repertoires in COVID-19. The table came from immunoSEQ multiplex PCR; TCRdb's copy has only in-frame clones and leaves some out. Of about 89,000 clones listed, 75% to 90% were seen once; the top ten hold 1% to 1.5%. Sample: peripheral blood. The receptors stem from an elderly man with active or convalescent COVID-19.

This clone showed up just once. The J gene is TRBJ1-3, the V gene TRBV13; D not resolved. The V gene's germline CDR1 is PRHDT and CDR2 FYEKMQ (reference sequence). The CDR3 runs 17 residues. V dropped 5 bases and J dropped 0 bases, with 17 bases sitting between them. CDR3 sequence (DNA): TGTGCCAGCAGCGCAAGACACTTGTCGAGCTCTGGAAACACCATATATTTT. Its protein product is CASSARHLSSSGNTIYF.

The genes are TRBV28 and TRBJ2-7; 8 bases match TRBD1. This CDR3 is built from 15 residues. Trimming at V came to 2 bases and at J to 2 bases, leaving 5 bases not matched to a gene. Germline V gene data show CDR1 as MDHEN and CDR2 as SYDVKM. Here the CDR3 DNA reads TGTGCCAGCAGTTTACTGGCAGGGGGCGCCTACGAGCAGTACTTC. Protein: CASSLLAGGAYEQYF.

V is TRBV5-4 and J is TRBJ2-5, with 9 bases fitting TRBD1. CDR1 and CDR2 (germline): SGHNT, YYREEE (reference sequence). The CDR3 consists of 15 residues. V dropped 4 bases and J dropped 3; count of bases not matched to a gene: 7. The chain's CDR3 is CASSAPGQGEETQYF. The CDR3, as DNA: TGTGCCAGCAGCGCTCCGGGACAGGGTGAAGAGACCCAGTACTTC.

The rearrangement links TRBV11-2 to TRBJ1-2; D possibly corresponds to TRBD1 (5 bases). This CDR3 is built from 14 residues. The germline V gene has CDR1 SGHAT and CDR2 FQNNGV. The V end lost 0 bases, the J end lost 7 bases, and 12 bases lay between the germline ends. In DNA form, the CDR3 reads TGTGCCAGCAGCTTAGACCGGCAGGGCCTTGGCTACACCTTC. Translation: CASSLDRQGLGYTF.

The V gene is TRBV6-6, the J gene TRBJ2-1, with 8 positions matching TRBD2. The CDR3 totals 13 residues. Germline V gives CDR1 MNHNY, CDR2 SVGAGI (reference sequence). The trim removed 1 base at V and 10 bases at J, leaving 3 bases unmatched. CDR3 nucleotide sequence: TGTGCCAGCAGTTACTGGGCTAGCGGGGAGCAGTTCTTC. It yields the protein CASSYWASGEQFF.